The T cell receptor (delta chain) described here comes from a study of Vδ1+ human thymocytes. Sequences come from RNA converted to cDNA by reverse transcription. Multiplex PCR used pooled V-gene forward primers and a constant-region reverse primer to amplify CDR3s. TCRdb processed the multiplex PCR reads again with the CATT caller. In the table there are 45,000 to 75,000 delta-chain clones, roughly 16% of which are singletons. CDR3 length: 19 residues. The germline V gene has CDR1 TSWWSYY and CDR2 QGS. The germline V and J ends were trimmed by 1 base and 0 bases, with 21 bases remaining between them. Concerning this clone: What it binds is unknown.

Overall study findings and caveats: Thymic TRG and TRD repertoires appeared highly polyclonal.

The sequence was obtained from a girl under two years old who had congenital heart surgery. The chain joins TRDV1 to TRDJ1, with D hard to call. Sequencing was carried out using Vdelta1+ gamma-delta thymocytes from the thymus. Sample subset: FACS-sorted CD3+ TCRalphabeta- TCRVdelta1+ TCRVdelta2- thymocytes. CDR3 in DNA: TGTGCTCTTGGGGAACCTCCCTTAAGTTGGGACAGGTACACCGATAAACTCATCTTT. The encoded protein is CALGEPPLSWDRYTDKLIF.